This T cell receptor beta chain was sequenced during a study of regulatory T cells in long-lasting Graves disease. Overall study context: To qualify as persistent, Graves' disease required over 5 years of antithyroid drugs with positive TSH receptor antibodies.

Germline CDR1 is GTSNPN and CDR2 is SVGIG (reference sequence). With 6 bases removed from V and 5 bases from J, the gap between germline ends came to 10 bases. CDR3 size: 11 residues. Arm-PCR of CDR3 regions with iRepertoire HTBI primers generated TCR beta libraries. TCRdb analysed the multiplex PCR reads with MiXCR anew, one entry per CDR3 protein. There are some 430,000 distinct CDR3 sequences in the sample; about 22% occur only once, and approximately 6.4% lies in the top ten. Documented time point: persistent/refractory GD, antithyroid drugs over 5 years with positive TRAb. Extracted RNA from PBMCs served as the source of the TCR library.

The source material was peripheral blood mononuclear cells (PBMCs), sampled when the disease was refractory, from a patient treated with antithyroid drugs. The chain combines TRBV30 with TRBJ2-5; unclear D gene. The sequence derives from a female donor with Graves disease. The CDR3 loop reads CACQPRETQYF. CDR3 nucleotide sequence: TGTGCCTGTCAGCCCCGGGAGACCCAGTACTTC.